The entry below describes one TCR beta chain. Its matching antigen is unknown. The sort gate was single viable CD3+CD4+CD8-CD45RO+ cells for memory CD4+ T cells. Serostatus was set by detecting CMV pp150, pp28, p38, p52 IgG. The data were obtained in a study of memory CD4+ T cells and cytomegalovirus serostatus. The wider study: Healthy Belgian adult donors included nine or ten CMV-positive and some 23 CMV-negative people.

Authors' analysis steps: Out-of-frame sequences were removed, leaving about 2.2 million distinct TCRbeta sequences. TCRdb's table, derived via immunoSEQ multiplex PCR, lists solely in-frame clones and lacks some. V and J calls and clone size are copied from that table; D and trimming were computed from the DNA. The table lists about 59,000 clones, about three quarters of them singletons. The CDR3 sequence is 18 residues long. V gave up 4 bases and J gave up 3 bases; unmatched junction bases: 15. Germline CDR1 SGHDN, CDR2 FVKESK. Study-wide results and caveats: About 40% of the roughly 160 known CMV-associated TCRbeta sequences appeared in CD4+ memory.

The V and J genes are TRBV14 and TRBJ2-3, with TRBD1 matching over 8 bases. The origin of this receptor is an adult in good health and CMV-seronegative. The sequencing input was memory CD4+ T cells from blood. The CDR3 DNA sequence: TGTGCCAGCAGCCTCGGACAGGGTTGGCGGCAAAGGACAGATACGCAGTATTTT. Its translation: CASSLGQGWRQRTDTQYF.